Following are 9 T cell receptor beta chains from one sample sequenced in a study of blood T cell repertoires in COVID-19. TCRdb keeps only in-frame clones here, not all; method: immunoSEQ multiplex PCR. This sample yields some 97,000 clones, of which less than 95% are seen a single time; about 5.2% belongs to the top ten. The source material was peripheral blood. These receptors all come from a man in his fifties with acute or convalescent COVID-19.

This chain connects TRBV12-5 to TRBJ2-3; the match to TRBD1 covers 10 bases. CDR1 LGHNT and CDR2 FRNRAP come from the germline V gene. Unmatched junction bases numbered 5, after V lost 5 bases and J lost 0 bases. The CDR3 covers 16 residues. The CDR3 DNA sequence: TGTGCTAGTGGTAAGGACAGGGGGGCTAGCACAGATACGCAGTATTTT. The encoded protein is CASGKDRGASTDTQYF.

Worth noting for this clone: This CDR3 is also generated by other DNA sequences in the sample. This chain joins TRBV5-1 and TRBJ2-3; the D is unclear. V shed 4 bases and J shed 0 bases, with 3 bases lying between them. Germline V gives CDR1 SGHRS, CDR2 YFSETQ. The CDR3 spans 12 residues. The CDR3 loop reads CASSQSTDTQYF. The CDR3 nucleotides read TGCGCCAGCAGCCAAAGCACAGATACGCAGTATTTT.

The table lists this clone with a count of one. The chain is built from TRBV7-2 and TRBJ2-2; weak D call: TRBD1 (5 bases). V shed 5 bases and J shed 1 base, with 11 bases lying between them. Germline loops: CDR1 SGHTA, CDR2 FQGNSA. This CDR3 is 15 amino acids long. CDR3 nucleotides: TGTGCCAGCAGCCTTCTAGGGGAGAACACCGGGGAGCTGTTTTTT. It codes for CASSLLGENTGELFF. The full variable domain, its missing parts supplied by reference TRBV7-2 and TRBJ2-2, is GAGVSQSPSNKVTEKGKDVELRCDPISGHTALYWYRQSLGQGLEFLIYFQGNSAPDKSGLPSDRFSAERTGGSVSTLTIQRTQQEDSAVYLCASSLLGENTGELFFGEGSRLTVL.

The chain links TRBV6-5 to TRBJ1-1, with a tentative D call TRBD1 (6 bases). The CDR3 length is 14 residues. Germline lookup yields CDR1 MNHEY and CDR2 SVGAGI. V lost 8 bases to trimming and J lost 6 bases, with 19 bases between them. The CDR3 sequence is CASVRQAKVSEAFF. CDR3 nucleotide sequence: TGTGCCAGCGTTAGACAGGCGAAGGTCTCTGAAGCTTTCTTT.

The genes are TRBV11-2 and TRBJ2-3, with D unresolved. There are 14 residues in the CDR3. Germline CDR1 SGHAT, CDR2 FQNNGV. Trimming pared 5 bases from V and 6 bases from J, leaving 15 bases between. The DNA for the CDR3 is TGTGCCAGCAGCAGACTCCGCCTAACGGATACGCAGTATTTT. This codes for CASSRLRLTDTQYF.

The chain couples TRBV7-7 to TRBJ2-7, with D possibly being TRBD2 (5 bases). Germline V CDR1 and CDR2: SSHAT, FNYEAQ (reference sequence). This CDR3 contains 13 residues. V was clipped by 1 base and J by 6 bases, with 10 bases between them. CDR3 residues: CASSLELAGEQYF. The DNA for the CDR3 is TGTGCCAGCAGCTTAGAGCTAGCTGGCGAGCAGTACTTC.

CDR3 sequence: CASSELADPTDTQYF. Written as DNA, the CDR3 is TGTGCCAGCAGTGAACTAGCGGACCCCACAGATACGCAGTATTTT. V is TRBV25-1 and J is TRBJ2-3, with 7 bases fitting TRBD2. Germline assignment: CDR1 MGHDK and CDR2 SYGVNS. V shed 2 bases, J shed 2 bases, and the junction held 4 bases outside the gene matches. The CDR3 extends over 15 amino acids.

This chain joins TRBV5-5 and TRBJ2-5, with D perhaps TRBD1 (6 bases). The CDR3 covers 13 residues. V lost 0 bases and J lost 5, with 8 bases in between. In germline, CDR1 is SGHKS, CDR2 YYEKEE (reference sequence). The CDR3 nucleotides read TGTGCCAGCAGCTTGGGTAGGGGGGAGACCCAGTACTTC. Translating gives CASSLGRGETQYF.

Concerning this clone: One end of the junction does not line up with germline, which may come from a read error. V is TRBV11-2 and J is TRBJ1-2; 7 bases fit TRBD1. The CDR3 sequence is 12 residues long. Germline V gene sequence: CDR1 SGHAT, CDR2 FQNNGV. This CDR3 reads CASSLGQGRHFF. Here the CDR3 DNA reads TGTGCCAGCAGCTTAGGACAGGGCAGACATTTCTTC.